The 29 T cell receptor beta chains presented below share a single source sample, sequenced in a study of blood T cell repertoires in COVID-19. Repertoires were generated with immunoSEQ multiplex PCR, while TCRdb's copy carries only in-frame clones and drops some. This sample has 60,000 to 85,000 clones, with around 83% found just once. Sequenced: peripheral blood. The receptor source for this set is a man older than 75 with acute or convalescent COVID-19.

The CDR3: CASSIDSGGAGEQFF. As DNA, the CDR3 is TGTGCCAGTAGTATAGATAGCGGGGGGGCCGGTGAGCAGTTCTTC. The V call is TRBV19, the J call TRBJ2-1, with TRBD2 matching over 11 bases. The CDR3 sequence is 15 residues long. V lost 0 bases, J lost 9 bases, and 4 bases stayed unmatched. CDR1 and CDR2 (germline): LNHDA, SQIVND (reference sequence).

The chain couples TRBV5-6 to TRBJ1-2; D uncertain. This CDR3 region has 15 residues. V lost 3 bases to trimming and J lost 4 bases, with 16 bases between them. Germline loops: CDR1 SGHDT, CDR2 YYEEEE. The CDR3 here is CASSYRQVPLYGYTF. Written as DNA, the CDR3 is TGTGCCAGCAGCTACCGCCAGGTGCCCCTCTATGGCTACACCTTC.

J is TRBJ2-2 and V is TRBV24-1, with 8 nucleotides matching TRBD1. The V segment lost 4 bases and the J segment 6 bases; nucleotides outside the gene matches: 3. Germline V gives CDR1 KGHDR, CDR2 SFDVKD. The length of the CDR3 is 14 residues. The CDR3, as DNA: TGTGCCACCAGTGACCACAGGGGGGCCGGGGAGCTGTTTTTT. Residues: CATSDHRGAGELFF.

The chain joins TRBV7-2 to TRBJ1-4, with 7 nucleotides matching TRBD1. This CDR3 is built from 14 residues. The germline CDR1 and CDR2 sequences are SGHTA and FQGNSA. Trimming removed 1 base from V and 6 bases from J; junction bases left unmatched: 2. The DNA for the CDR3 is TGTGCCAGCAGCTTAGGTACAGGGGATGAAAAACTGTTTTTT. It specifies CASSLGTGDEKLFF.

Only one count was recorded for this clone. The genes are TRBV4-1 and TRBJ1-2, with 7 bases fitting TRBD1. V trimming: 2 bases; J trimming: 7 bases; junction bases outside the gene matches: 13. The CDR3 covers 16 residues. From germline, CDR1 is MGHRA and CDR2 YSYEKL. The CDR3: CASSQPRQGRFGGYTF. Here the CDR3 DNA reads TGCGCCAGCAGCCAACCACGACAGGGCAGATTCGGTGGCTACACCTTC.

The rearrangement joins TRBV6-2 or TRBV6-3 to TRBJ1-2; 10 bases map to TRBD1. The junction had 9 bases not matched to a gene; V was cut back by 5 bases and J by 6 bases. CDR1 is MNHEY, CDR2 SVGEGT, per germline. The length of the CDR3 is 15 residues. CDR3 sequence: CASSKSRDRGHGYTF. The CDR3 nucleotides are TGTGCCAGCAGTAAATCACGGGACAGGGGCCATGGCTACACCTTC.

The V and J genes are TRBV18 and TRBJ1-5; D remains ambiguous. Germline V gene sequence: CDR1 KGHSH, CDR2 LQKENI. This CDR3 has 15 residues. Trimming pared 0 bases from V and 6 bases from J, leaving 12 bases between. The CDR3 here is CASSPPEGRVQPQHF. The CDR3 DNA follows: TGTGCCAGCTCACCACCGGAAGGGAGGGTTCAGCCCCAGCATTTT.

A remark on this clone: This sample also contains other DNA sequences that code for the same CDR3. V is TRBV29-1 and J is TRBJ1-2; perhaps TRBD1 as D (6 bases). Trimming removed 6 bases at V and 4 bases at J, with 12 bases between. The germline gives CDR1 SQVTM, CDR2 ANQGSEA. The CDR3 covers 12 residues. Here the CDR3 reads CSVGDIGYGYTF. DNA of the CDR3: TGCAGCGTCGGGGACATAGGCTATGGCTACACCTTC.

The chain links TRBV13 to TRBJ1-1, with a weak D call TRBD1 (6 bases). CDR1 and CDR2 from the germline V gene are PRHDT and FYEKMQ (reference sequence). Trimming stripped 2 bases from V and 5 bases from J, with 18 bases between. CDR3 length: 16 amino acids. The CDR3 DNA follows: TGTGCCAGCAGCTTAAGTGGAGCAGGGGAGGGAACTGAAGCTTTCTTT. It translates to CASSLSGAGEGTEAFF.

The CDR3 loop is CATSRDRRGREIYEQYF. The CDR3 nucleotides read TGTGCCACCAGCAGAGATAGGAGGGGGAGGGAGATCTACGAGCAGTACTTC. The chain has TRBV15 and TRBJ2-7; weak D call: TRBD2 (7 bases). This CDR3 comprises 17 residues. Trimming took 0 bases from V and 3 from J, leaving 18 bases between them. Germline V lookup: CDR1 LNHNV, CDR2 YYDKDF (reference sequence). Variable domain in full (rest from reference TRBV15 and TRBJ2-7): DAMVIQNPRYQVTQFGKPVTLSCSQTLNHNVMYWYQQKSSQAPKLLFHYYDKDFNNEADTPDNFQSRRPNTSFCFLDIRSPGLGDTAMYLCATSRDRRGREIYEQYFGPGTRLTVT.

The CDR3 protein is CASSPLGGERDTIYF. In nucleotides, the CDR3 is TGTGCCAGCTCACCGCTCGGCGGGGAAAGGGACACCATATATTTT. This chain joins TRBV18 and TRBJ1-3; no clear D. The CDR3 is 15 residues long. Germline assignment: CDR1 KGHSH and CDR2 LQKENI. The V end was cut by 3 bases, the J end by 8 bases, with 17 bases between.

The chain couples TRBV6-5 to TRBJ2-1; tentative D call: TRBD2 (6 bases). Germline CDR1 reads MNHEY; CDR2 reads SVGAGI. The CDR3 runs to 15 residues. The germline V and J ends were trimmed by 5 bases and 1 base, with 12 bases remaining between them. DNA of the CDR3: TGTGCCAGCAGTCTTAGCGGAAGTTCCTACAATGAGCAGTTCTTC. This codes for CASSLSGSSYNEQFF.

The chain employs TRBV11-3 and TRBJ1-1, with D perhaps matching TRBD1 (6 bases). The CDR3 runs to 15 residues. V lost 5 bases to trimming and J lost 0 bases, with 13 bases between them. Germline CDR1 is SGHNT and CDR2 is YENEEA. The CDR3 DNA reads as TGTGCCAGCAGCCCCGGGGGGGGCCTGAACACTGAAGCTTTCTTT. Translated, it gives CASSPGGGLNTEAFF. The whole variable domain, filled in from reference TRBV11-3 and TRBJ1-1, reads EAGVVQSPRYKIIEKKQPVAFWCNPISGHNTLYWYLQNLGQGPELLIRYENEEAVDDSQLPKDRFSAERLKGVDSTLKIQPAELGDSAVYLCASSPGGGLNTEAFFGQGTRLTVV.

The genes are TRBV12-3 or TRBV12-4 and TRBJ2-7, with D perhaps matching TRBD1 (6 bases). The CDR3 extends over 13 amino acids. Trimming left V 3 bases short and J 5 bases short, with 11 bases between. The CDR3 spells CASSFTGRNEQYF. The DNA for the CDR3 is TGTGCCAGCAGTTTTACAGGGCGGAACGAGCAGTACTTC.

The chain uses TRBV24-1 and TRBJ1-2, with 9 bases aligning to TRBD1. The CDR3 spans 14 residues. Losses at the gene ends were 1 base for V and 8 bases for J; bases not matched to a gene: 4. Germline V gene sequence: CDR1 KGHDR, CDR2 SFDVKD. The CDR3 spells CATSDFGTGNGYTF. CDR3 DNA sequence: TGTGCCACCAGTGATTTCGGGACAGGGAACGGCTACACCTTC.

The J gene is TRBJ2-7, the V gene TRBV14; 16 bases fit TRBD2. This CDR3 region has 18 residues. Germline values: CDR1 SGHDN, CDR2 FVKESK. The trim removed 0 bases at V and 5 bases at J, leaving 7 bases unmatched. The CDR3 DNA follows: TGTGCCAGCAGCCAAGACCGGGGACTAGCGGGAGGGCGCGACGAGCAGTACTTC. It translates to CASSQDRGLAGGRDEQYF.

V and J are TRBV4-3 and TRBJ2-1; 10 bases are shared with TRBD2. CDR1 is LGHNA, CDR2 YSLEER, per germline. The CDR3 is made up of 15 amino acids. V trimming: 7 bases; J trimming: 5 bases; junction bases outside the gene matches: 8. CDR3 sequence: CASIRAGGLNNEQFF. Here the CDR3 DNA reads TGCGCCAGCATCCGAGCGGGAGGGCTCAACAATGAGCAGTTCTTC.

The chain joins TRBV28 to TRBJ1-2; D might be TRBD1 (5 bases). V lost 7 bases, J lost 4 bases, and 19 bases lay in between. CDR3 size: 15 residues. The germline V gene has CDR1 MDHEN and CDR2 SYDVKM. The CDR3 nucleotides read TGTGCCAGCAACCCACGCGGGAGGGACCCCTATGGCTACACCTTC. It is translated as CASNPRGRDPYGYTF.

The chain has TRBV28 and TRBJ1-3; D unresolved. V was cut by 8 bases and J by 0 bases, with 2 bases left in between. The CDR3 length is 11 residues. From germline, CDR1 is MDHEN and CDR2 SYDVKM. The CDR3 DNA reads TGTGCCAGCTACTCTGGAAACACCATATATTTT. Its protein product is CASYSGNTIYF.

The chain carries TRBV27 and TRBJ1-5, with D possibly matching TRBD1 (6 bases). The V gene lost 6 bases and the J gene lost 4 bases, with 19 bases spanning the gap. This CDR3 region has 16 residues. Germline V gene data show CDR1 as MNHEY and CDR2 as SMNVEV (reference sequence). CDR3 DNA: TGTGCCAGCAGGCCCCGAATGAGTACAGGGAATCAGCCCCAGCATTTT. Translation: CASRPRMSTGNQPQHF.

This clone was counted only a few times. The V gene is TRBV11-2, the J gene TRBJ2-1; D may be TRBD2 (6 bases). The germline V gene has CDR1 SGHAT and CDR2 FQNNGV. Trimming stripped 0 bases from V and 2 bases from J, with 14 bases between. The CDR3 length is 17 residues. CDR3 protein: CASSLDWEASPYNEQFF. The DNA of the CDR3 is TGTGCCAGCAGCTTAGACTGGGAGGCGAGCCCCTACAATGAGCAGTTCTTC.

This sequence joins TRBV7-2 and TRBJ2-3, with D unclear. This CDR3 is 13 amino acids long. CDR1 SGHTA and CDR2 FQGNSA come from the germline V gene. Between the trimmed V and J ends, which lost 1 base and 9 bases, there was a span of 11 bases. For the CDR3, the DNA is TGTGCCAGCAGCTTAGGAAGCGCGGAGACGCAGTATTTT. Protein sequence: CASSLGSAETQYF.

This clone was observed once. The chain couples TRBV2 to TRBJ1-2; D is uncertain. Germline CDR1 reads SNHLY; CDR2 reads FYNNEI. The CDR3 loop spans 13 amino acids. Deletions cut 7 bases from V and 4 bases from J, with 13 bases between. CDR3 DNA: TGTGCCAGCAAGGAGGGAGAGGGCTATGGCTACACCTTC. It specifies CASKEGEGYGYTF.

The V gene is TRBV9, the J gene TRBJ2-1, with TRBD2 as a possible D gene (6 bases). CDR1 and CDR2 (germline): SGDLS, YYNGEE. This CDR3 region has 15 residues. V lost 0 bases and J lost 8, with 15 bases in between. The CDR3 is CASSVAMAGLYEQFF. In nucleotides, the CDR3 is TGTGCCAGCAGCGTAGCTATGGCGGGACTCTATGAGCAGTTCTTC.

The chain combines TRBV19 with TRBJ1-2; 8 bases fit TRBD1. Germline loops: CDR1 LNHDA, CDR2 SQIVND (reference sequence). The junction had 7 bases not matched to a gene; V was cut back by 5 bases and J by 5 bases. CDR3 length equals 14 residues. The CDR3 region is CASSPGQGFYGYTF. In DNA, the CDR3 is TGTGCCAGTAGTCCAGGACAGGGCTTTTATGGCTACACCTTC.

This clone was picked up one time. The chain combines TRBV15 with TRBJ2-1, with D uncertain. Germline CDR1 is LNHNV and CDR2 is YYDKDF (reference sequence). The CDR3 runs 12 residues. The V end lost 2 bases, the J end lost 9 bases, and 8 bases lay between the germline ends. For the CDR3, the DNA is TGTGCCACCAGCAGACACAGCCCTGAGCAGTTCTTC. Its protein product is CATSRHSPEQFF.

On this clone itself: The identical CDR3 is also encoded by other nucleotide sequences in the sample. CDR3 nucleotide sequence: TGTGCCAGCAGCTTAGGGCAGGGTAACACTGAAGCTTTCTTT. This sequence encodes CASSLGQGNTEAFF. The genes are TRBV11-2 and TRBJ1-1; a weak D match, TRBD1 (5 bases). The CDR3 runs to 14 residues. V dropped 1 base and J dropped 2 bases, with 8 bases sitting between them. Germline V lookup: CDR1 SGHAT, CDR2 FQNNGV.

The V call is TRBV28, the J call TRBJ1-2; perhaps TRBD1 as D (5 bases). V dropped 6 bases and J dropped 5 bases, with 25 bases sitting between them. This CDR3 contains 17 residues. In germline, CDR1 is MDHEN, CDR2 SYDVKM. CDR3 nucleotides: TGTGCCAGCAGATCGGTTGGCCAGGGCGGGACTCCTTATGGCTACACCTTC. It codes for CASRSVGQGGTPYGYTF.

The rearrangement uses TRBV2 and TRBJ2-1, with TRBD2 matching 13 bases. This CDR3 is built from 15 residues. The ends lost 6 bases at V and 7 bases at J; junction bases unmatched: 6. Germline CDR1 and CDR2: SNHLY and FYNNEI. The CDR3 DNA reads TGTGCCAGCAGGAAACTAGCGGGGGGGCCGAATGAGCAGTTCTTC. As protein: CASRKLAGGPNEQFF.